The 28 T cell receptor beta chains presented below share a single source sample, sequenced in a study of Graves' ophthalmopathy and Graves' hyperthyroidism. RNA transcripts yielded amplified TCR beta CDR3 regions. An initial RT-PCR round employing HTBI primers preceded a second-round multiplex PCR. TCRdb fed the multiplex PCR reads into MiXCR, producing one record per CDR3 protein. The sample records approximately 210,000 distinct CDR3 sequences, just under 30% being singletons. The specimen was peripheral blood. Receptors originate from a man aged 50 to 59 with Graves' ophthalmopathy.

This clonotype was counted many times. This chain uses TRBV11-2 with TRBJ1-1; D may be TRBD1 (6 bases). Germline V CDR1 and CDR2: SGHAT, FQNNGV. This CDR3 region has 14 residues. The V end lost 5 bases, the J end lost 1 base, and 11 bases lay between the germline ends. The CDR3 nucleotides read TGTGCCAGCAGCCGGGGGGGGCAGAACACTGAAGCTTTCTTT. It yields the protein CASSRGGQNTEAFF.

This clonotype was detected many times. The rearrangement links TRBV7-2 to TRBJ1-5; tentative D call: TRBD1 (6 bases). The germline V and J ends were trimmed by 5 bases and 3 bases, with 20 bases remaining between them. Germline CDR1 reads SGHTA; CDR2 reads FQGNSA. The CDR3 consists of 17 residues. The CDR3 DNA sequence: TGTGCCAGCAGCCGACTCGGGACATCCCGGCCCAATCAGCCCCAGCATTTT. It yields the protein CASSRLGTSRPNQPQHF.

Ten or more counts support this clonotype. The V gene is TRBV6-2 or TRBV6-3, the J gene TRBJ2-6; unclear D gene. Trimming stripped 7 bases from V and 2 bases from J, with 6 bases between. This CDR3 has 13 residues. The germline gives CDR1 MNHEY, CDR2 SVGEGT. The CDR3 reads CASTFAGANVLTF. CDR3 nucleotide sequence: TGTGCCAGCACTTTTGCTGGGGCCAACGTCCTGACTTTC.

There are many counts of this clonotype. The genes are TRBV12-3 or TRBV12-4 and TRBJ2-5; 9 nucleotides align to TRBD2. V lost 5 bases, J lost 7 bases, and 11 bases stayed unmatched. There are 15 residues in the CDR3. The CDR3 loop reads CASSQRSSGTGTQYF. In DNA form, the CDR3 reads TGTGCCAGCAGTCAGCGGTCTAGCGGGACCGGGACCCAGTACTTC.

The sample holds many counts of this clonotype. V gene TRBV20-1 combines with J gene TRBJ2-7; D might be TRBD1 (6 bases). This CDR3 has 14 residues. Germline CDR1 DFQATT, CDR2 SNEGSKA (reference sequence). V lost 6 bases and J 3 bases, leaving 18 bases between the germline ends. CDR3 amino acids: CSASKNTGLYEQYF. The CDR3 nucleotides read TGCAGTGCCTCAAAAAACACAGGGCTCTACGAGCAGTACTTC.

This clonotype has a count of ten or more. In nucleotides, the CDR3 is TGTGCCAGCAGCCCTGGCCCTACCTACGAGCAGTACTTC. Amino acid sequence: CASSPGPTYEQYF. The rearrangement uses TRBV7-2 and TRBJ2-7; D remains ambiguous. V shed 5 bases and J shed 2 bases, with 10 bases lying between them. There are 13 residues in the CDR3. CDR1 is SGHTA, CDR2 FQGNSA, per germline.

CDR3 sequence: CASSIAQGVYEQYF. The CDR3 DNA follows: TGTGCCAGTAGTATTGCACAGGGGGTCTACGAGCAGTACTTC. The genes are TRBV19 and TRBJ2-7, with 8 bases that match TRBD1. Trimming removed 3 bases from V and 3 bases from J; junction bases left unmatched: 4. This CDR3 is 14 amino acids long. Germline lookup yields CDR1 LNHDA and CDR2 SQIVND (reference sequence).

This clonotype showed up many times. CDR3: CASSPRTSGRAAGELFF. In DNA, the CDR3 is TGTGCCAGCAGCCCCCGGACTAGCGGGAGGGCAGCCGGGGAGCTGTTTTTT. The chain carries TRBV11-2 and TRBJ2-2; 15 bases are shared with TRBD2. The germline V gene has CDR1 SGHAT and CDR2 FQNNGV. The J segment lost 6 bases and the V segment lost 5 bases, leaving 7 bases of the junction unmatched. CDR3 length: 17 residues.

In its sample, this clonotype was seen many times. The chain carries TRBV9 and TRBJ2-4; the D is unclear. The CDR3 spans 13 residues. V gave up 4 bases and J gave up 6 bases, with 11 bases separating them. CDR1 is SGDLS, CDR2 YYNGEE, per germline. The CDR3 region has the DNA TGTGCCAGCAGCTCGTCCCGCGGAAACATTCAGTACTTC. Amino acid sequence: CASSSSRGNIQYF.

This clonotype has a count of ten or more. J is TRBJ2-7 and V is TRBV10-3, with TRBD1 as a possible D gene (5 bases). The germline V gene has CDR1 ENHRY and CDR2 SYGVKD. This CDR3 has 11 residues. V lost 0 bases to trimming and J lost 10 bases, with 7 bases between them. CDR3 sequence: CAISESGHQYF. CDR3 in DNA: TGTGCCATCAGTGAGTCAGGACACCAGTACTTC.

The table lists this clonotype with many counts. The chain's CDR3 is CASSLTGTTYEQYF. The CDR3 DNA is TGTGCCAGCAGTTTAACCGGGACGACCTACGAGCAGTACTTC. The V call is TRBV28, the J call TRBJ2-7, with D possibly called TRBD1 or TRBD2 (5 bases each). V lost 2 bases to trimming and J lost 2 bases, with 10 bases between them. The CDR3 runs to 14 residues. Germline V CDR1 and CDR2: MDHEN, SYDVKM.

This clonotype was seen repeatedly, ten times or more. The chain uses TRBV12-3 or TRBV12-4 and TRBJ1-6, with D perhaps matching TRBD1 (5 bases). Deletions cut 5 bases from V and 10 bases from J, with 9 bases between. CDR3 length: 12 amino acids. The CDR3 DNA is TGTGCCAGCAGTACAGGTGGCTCACCCCTCCACTTT. Amino acid sequence: CASSTGGSPLHF.

This clonotype was seen at least ten times. The genes are TRBV5-6 and TRBJ2-5, with TRBD1 identical over 8 bases. V gave up 4 bases and J gave up 1 base; unmatched junction bases: 6. This CDR3 contains 15 residues. Looked up from germline, CDR1 is SGHDT and CDR2 is YYEEEE. The CDR3 nucleotides read TGTGCCAGCAGCATCGAACAGGGGGGCCAAGAGACCCAGTACTTC. This gives the protein CASSIEQGGQETQYF.

This clonotype occurred a few times. The chain has TRBV27 and TRBJ1-6; 7 bases fit TRBD1. Germline CDR1 MNHEY, CDR2 SMNVEV (reference sequence). The V gene end was trimmed by 4 bases and the J gene end by 10 bases; junction bases not matched to a gene: 7. This CDR3 spans 14 amino acids. The CDR3 loop is CASSWDSGPSPLHF. In DNA form, the CDR3 reads TGTGCCAGCAGTTGGGACAGCGGTCCCTCACCCCTCCACTTT.

In this sample, this clonotype turned up many times. The chain recombines TRBV6-2 or TRBV6-3 with TRBJ1-2; D remains ambiguous. Germline V gives CDR1 MNHEY, CDR2 SVGEGT. The germline V and J ends were trimmed by 7 bases and 3 bases, with 6 bases remaining between them. This CDR3 contains 11 residues. CDR3 sequence: CASTADYGYTF. CDR3 coding DNA: TGTGCCAGCACAGCGGACTATGGCTACACCTTC.

The chain has TRBV12-3 or TRBV12-4 and TRBJ2-7; D not resolved. The CDR3 runs 14 residues. Between the trimmed V and J ends, which lost 1 base and 2 bases, there was a span of 9 bases. The CDR3 DNA is TGTGCCAGCAGTTTAGGGGATCTCGCCTACGAGCAGTACTTC. As protein: CASSLGDLAYEQYF.

This clonotype was detected ten times or more. The CDR3 bases are TGTGCCAGCAGTTTAAGGGACGAAGAAGAGACCCAGTACTTC. It encodes CASSLRDEEETQYF. This chain links TRBV28 with TRBJ2-5; tentatively, D is TRBD1 or TRBD2 (5 bases each). Per germline, CDR1 MDHEN and CDR2 SYDVKM. V was shortened by 2 bases and J by 3 bases, with 10 bases between the two germline ends. This CDR3 is 14 amino acids long. Variable domain in full (rest from reference TRBV28 and TRBJ2-5): DVKVTQSSRYLVKRTGEKVFLECVQDMDHENMFWYRQDPGLGLRLIYFSYDVKMKEKGDIPEGYSVSREKKERFSLILESASTNQTSMYLCASSLRDEEETQYFGPGTRLLVL.

This clonotype was recorded many times. The V and J genes are TRBV5-5 and TRBJ2-5; the D call may be TRBD1 or TRBD2 (5 bases each). Germline lookup yields CDR1 SGHKS and CDR2 YYEKEE (reference sequence). Trimming removed 0 bases at V and 1 base at J, with 10 bases between. This CDR3 is 15 amino acids long. The CDR3, as DNA: TGTGCCAGCAGCTTGGAGGGACCCCTCCAAGAGACCCAGTACTTC. It is translated as CASSLEGPLQETQYF.

This clonotype showed up many times. This CDR3 reads CASSYSGAQGGVYEQYF. In nucleotides, the CDR3 is TGTGCCAGCAGTTACTCGGGGGCCCAGGGGGGAGTGTACGAGCAGTACTTC. J is TRBJ2-7 and V is TRBV6-5, with D possibly being TRBD1 (7 bases). V was pared by 0 bases and J by 4 bases, with 19 bases between. The germline gives CDR1 MNHEY, CDR2 SVGAGI. The CDR3 consists of 17 residues.

This clonotype was seen many times. The chain employs TRBV28 and TRBJ1-1, with D unresolved. V was clipped by 4 bases and J by 2 bases, with 8 bases between them. This CDR3 comprises 13 residues. The germline CDR1 and CDR2 sequences are MDHEN and SYDVKM. The DNA for the CDR3 is TGTGCCAGCAGTTCGGGGTCAAACACTGAAGCTTTCTTT. This gives the protein CASSSGSNTEAFF.

The rearrangement joins TRBV6-2 or TRBV6-3 to TRBJ1-1; D not resolved. The germline V gene encodes CDR1 MNHEY and CDR2 SVGEGT. V dropped 0 bases and J dropped 1 base, with 6 bases sitting between them. This CDR3 is 14 amino acids long. The chain's CDR3 is CASSYSAWNTEAFF. In nucleotides, the CDR3 is TGTGCCAGCAGTTACTCTGCCTGGAACACTGAAGCTTTCTTT.

This clonotype has ten or more counts. V and J are TRBV20-1 and TRBJ1-3; 9 positions match TRBD1. Germline V gene data show CDR1 as DFQATT and CDR2 as SNEGSKA (reference sequence). The V and J ends lost 2 bases and 8 bases, in that order; junction bases with no gene match: 4. The CDR3 has 13 amino acids. CDR3 protein: CSARRTGVDTIYF. Here the CDR3 DNA reads TGCAGTGCTAGACGGACAGGGGTTGACACCATATATTTT.

This clonotype was detected many times. This sequence joins TRBV19 and TRBJ1-1, with D possibly TRBD1 on 5 matching bases. Per germline, CDR1 LNHDA and CDR2 SQIVND (reference sequence). Trimming shortened V by 7 bases and J by 2 bases, and 8 bases separated the two germline ends. This CDR3 is built from 12 residues. CDR3 region: CASIWGNTEAFF. The CDR3 DNA is TGTGCCAGTATCTGGGGCAACACTGAAGCTTTCTTT.

This clonotype showed up many times. The J gene is TRBJ2-5, the V gene TRBV20-1; no clear D. CDR1 is DFQATT, CDR2 SNEGSKA, per germline (reference sequence). The CDR3 totals 15 residues. The ends were cut back, 1 base at V and 1 base at J, with 13 bases in the middle. This CDR3 reads CSARVYSVGQETQYF. For the CDR3, the DNA is TGCAGTGCTAGAGTATATTCGGTGGGCCAAGAGACCCAGTACTTC.

Written as DNA, the CDR3 is TGTGCCACTCGACAGGGAAGGGTGAACACTGAAGCTTTCTTT. Amino acids: CATRQGRVNTEAFF. This chain joins TRBV6-1 and TRBJ1-1; TRBD1 agrees at 7 bases. CDR3 size: 14 residues. Per germline, CDR1 MNHNS and CDR2 SASEGT. J was trimmed by 0 bases and V by 10 bases; bases with no gene match: 8.

This clonotype came up many times. The genes are TRBV27 and TRBJ2-7; 9 bases are shared with TRBD2. Trimming at V came to 4 bases and at J to 0 bases, leaving 7 bases not matched to a gene. CDR1 is MNHEY and CDR2 is SMNVEV in the germline V gene (reference sequence). CDR3 length: 16 amino acids. The CDR3, as DNA: TGTGCCAGCAGTTCATTAGCGGGAGAGACCTCCTACGAGCAGTACTTC. Protein sequence: CASSSLAGETSYEQYF.

This clonotype was observed at least ten times. V is TRBV7-3 and J is TRBJ2-2; D call uncertain. V was pared by 5 bases and J by 7 bases, with 20 bases between. The CDR3 is 16 residues long. Germline V gene sequence: CDR1 SGHTA, CDR2 FQGTGA. The CDR3 loop reads CASSPLTAKLGGELFF. The CDR3 DNA sequence: TGTGCCAGCAGCCCCCTCACCGCGAAATTGGGCGGGGAGCTGTTTTTT.

In this sample, this clonotype turned up many times. V usage is TRBV10-3 and J usage is TRBJ2-5; D uncertain. CDR3 length: 11 amino acids. Between the trimmed V and J ends, which lost 10 bases and 0 bases, there was a span of 6 bases. CDR1 and CDR2 from the germline V gene are ENHRY and SYGVKD. In nucleotides, the CDR3 is TGTGCCACCGCGTACCAAGAGACCCAGTACTTC. It specifies CATAYQETQYF.